This record looks at one T cell receptor beta chain sequence and its context. This sample was included in a study of T cell changes during pregnancy in multiple sclerosis. Method: immunoSEQ multiplex PCR; TCRdb's copy keeps in-frame clones and lacks some. The table lists around 80,000 clones, under 95% of them singletons. The CDR3 spans 16 residues. The germline V and J ends were trimmed by 1 base and 1 base, with 12 bases remaining between them. CDR1 and CDR2 (germline): KGHSH, LQKENI. Here the sequenced sample was peripheral blood, taken before pregnancy. The V gene is TRBV18, the J gene TRBJ2-3; perhaps TRBD2 as D (6 bases). The TCR sequence derives from a female donor with multiple sclerosis, enrolled in a pregnancy study. The CDR3: CASSPLGGSGTDTQYF. The DNA for the CDR3 is TGTGCCAGCTCACCACTGGGGGGTTCGGGCACAGATACGCAGTATTTT.